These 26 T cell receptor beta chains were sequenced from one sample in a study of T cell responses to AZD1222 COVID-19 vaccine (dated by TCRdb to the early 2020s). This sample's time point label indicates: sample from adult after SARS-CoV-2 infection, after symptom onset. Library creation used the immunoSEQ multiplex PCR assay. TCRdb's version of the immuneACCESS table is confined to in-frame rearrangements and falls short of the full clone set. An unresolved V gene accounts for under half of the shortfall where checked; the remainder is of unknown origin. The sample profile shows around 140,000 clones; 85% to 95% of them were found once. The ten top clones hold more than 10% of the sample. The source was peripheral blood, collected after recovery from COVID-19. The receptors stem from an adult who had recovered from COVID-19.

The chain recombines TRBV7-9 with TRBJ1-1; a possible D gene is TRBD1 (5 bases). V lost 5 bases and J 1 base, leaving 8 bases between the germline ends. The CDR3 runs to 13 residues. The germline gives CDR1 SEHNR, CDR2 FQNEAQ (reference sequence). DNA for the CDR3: TGTGCCAGCAGCCGTGACAGGAACACTGAAGCTTTCTTT. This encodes CASSRDRNTEAFF.

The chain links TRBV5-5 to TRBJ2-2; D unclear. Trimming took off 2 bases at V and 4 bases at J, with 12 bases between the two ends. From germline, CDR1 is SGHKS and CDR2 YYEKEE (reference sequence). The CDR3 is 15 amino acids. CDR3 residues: CASSFRKGPTGELFF. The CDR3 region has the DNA TGTGCCAGCAGCTTTCGGAAAGGGCCCACCGGGGAGCTGTTTTTT.

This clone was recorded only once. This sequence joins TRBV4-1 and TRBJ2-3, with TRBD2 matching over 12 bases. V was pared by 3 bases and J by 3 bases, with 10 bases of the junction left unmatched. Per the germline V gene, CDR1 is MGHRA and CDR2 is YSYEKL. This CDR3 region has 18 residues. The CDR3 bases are TGCGCCAGCAGCCAGTCCGGGACTAGCGGGTGGGGTACAGATACGCAGTATTTT. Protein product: CASSQSGTSGWGTDTQYF.

Here the CDR3 DNA reads TGTGCCAGCAGCCACGGGACAGGGGGCGAGGCTTTCTTT. Translating gives CASSHGTGGEAFF. V is TRBV7-8 and J is TRBJ1-1; 12 nucleotides align to TRBD1. The ends lost 5 bases at V and 11 bases at J; junction bases unmatched: 6. This CDR3 comprises 13 residues. Germline lookup yields CDR1 SGHVS and CDR2 FQNEAQ.

CDR3 in DNA: TGTGCCAGCAGTTTCGGTCAGACCCAGTACTTC. Protein sequence: CASSFGQTQYF. The gene calls are TRBV28 and TRBJ2-5; D is unresolved. This CDR3 has 11 residues. CDR1 is MDHEN, CDR2 SYDVKM, per germline. V dropped 3 bases and J dropped 6 bases, with 5 bases sitting between them.

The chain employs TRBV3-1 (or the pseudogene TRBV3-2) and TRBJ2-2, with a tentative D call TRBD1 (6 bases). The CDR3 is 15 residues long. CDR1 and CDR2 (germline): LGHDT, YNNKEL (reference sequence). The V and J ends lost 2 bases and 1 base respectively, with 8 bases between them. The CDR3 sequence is CASSQWGQNTGELFF. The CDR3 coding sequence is TGTGCCAGCAGCCAATGGGGACAGAACACCGGGGAGCTGTTTTTT.

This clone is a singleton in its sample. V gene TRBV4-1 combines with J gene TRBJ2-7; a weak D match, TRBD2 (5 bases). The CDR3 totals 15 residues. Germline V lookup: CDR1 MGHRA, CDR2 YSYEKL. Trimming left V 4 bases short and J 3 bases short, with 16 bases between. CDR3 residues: CASSRGGGRDYEQYF. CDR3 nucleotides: TGCGCCAGCAGCCGAGGTGGAGGAAGGGACTACGAGCAGTACTTC.

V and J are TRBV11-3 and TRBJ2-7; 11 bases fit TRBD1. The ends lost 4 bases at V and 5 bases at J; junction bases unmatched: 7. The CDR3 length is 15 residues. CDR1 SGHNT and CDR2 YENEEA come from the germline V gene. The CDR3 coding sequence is TGTGCCAGCAGCTCCCGGACAGGGGGCGGCGACGAGCAGTACTTC. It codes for CASSSRTGGGDEQYF.

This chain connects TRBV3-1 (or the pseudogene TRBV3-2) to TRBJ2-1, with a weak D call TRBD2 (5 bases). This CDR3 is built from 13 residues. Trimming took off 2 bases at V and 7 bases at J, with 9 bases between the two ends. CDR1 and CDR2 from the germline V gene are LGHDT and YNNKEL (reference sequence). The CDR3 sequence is CASSQTVANEQFF. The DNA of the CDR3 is TGTGCCAGCAGCCAAACTGTAGCGAATGAGCAGTTCTTC.

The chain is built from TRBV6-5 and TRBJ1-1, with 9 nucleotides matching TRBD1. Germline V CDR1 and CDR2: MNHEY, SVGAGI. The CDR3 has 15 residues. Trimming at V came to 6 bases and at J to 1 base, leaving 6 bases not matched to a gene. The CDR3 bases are TGTGCCAGCAGGCGGGACAGGGTGGGGAACACTGAAGCTTTCTTT. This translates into CASRRDRVGNTEAFF.

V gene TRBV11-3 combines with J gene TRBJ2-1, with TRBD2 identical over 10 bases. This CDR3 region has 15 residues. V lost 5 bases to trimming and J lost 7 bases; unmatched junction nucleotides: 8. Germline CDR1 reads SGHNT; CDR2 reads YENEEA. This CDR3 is CASSPESGRVNEQFF. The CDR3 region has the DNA TGTGCCAGCAGCCCCGAGAGCGGGAGGGTAAATGAGCAGTTCTTC. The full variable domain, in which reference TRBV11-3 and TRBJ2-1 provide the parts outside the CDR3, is EAGVVQSPRYKIIEKKQPVAFWCNPISGHNTLYWYLQNLGQGPELLIRYENEEAVDDSQLPKDRFSAERLKGVDSTLKIQPAELGDSAVYLCASSPESGRVNEQFFGPGTRLTVL.

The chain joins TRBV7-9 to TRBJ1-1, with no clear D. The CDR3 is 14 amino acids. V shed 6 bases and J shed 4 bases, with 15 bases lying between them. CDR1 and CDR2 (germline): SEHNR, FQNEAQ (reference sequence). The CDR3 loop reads CASSYETGSTEAFF. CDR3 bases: TGTGCCAGCAGTTATGAAACGGGGAGCACTGAAGCTTTCTTT.

CDR3 region: CASSFGPSSYEQYF. The CDR3 DNA follows: TGTGCCAGCAGTTTCGGGCCCAGCTCCTACGAGCAGTACTTC. The V and J genes are TRBV27 and TRBJ2-7; unclear D gene. The CDR3 has 14 residues. Trimming removed 3 bases at V and 0 bases at J, with 9 bases between. In germline, CDR1 is MNHEY, CDR2 SMNVEV (reference sequence).

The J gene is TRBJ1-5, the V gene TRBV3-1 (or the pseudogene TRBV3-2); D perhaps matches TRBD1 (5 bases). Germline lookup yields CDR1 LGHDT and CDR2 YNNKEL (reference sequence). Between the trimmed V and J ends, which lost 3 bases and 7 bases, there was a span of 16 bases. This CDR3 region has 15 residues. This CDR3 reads CASSQSAGSYQPQHF. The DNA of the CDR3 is TGTGCCAGCAGCCAGTCTGCAGGGAGTTACCAGCCCCAGCATTTT.

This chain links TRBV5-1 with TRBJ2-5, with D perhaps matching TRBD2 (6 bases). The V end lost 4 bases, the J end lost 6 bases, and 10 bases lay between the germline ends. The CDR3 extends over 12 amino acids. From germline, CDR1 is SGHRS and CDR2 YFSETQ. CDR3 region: CASSRGKKTQYF. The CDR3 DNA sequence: TGCGCCAGCAGCCGGGGGAAGAAGACCCAGTACTTC.

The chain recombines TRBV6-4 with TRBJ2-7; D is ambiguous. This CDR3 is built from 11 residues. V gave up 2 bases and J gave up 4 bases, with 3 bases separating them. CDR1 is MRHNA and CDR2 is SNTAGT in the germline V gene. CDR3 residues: CASSDGYEQYF. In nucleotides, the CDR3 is TGTGCCAGCAGTGACGGGTACGAGCAGTACTTC.

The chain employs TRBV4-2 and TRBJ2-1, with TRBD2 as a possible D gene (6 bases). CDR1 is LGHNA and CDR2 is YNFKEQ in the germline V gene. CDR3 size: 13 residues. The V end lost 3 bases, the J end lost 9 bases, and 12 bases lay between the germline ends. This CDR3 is CASSQGTLGEQFF. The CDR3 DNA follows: TGTGCCAGCAGCCAGGGGACTTTGGGTGAGCAGTTCTTC.

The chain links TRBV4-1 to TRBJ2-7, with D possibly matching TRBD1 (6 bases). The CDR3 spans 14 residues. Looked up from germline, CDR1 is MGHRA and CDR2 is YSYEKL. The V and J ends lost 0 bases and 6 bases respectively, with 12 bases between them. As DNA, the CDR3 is TGCGCCAGCAGCCAAGAAAGGGGGTCAGTCGAGCAGTACTTC. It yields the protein CASSQERGSVEQYF.

In nucleotides, the CDR3 is TGTGCCAGCAGCTGGAGAGAGGGCAATCAGCCCCAGCATTTT. Translating it yields CASSWREGNQPQHF. The V and J genes are TRBV7-8 and TRBJ1-5; D remains ambiguous. Trimming left V 4 bases short and J 2 bases short, with 9 bases between. The CDR3 sequence is 14 residues long. Germline CDR1 SGHVS, CDR2 FQNEAQ. Combining the CDR3 with reference TRBV7-8 and TRBJ1-5 gives the whole variable domain GAGVSQSPRYKVAKRGQDVALRCDPISGHVSLFWYQQALGQGPEFLTYFQNEAQLDKSGLPSDRFFAERPEGSVSTLKIQRTQQEDSAVYLCASSWREGNQPQHFGDGTRLSIL.

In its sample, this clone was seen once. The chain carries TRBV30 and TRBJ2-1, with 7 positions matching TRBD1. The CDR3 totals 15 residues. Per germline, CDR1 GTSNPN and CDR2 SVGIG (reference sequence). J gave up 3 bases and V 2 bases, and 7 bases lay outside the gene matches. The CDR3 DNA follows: TGTGCCTGGAGTCCTCACAGGGGTAGCTACAATGAGCAGTTCTTC. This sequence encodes CAWSPHRGSYNEQFF.

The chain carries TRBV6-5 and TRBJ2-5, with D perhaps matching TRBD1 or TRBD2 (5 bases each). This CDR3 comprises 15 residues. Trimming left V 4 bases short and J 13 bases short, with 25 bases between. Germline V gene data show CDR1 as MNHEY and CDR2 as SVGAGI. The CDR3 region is CASSSSGIGAKVGYF. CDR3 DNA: TGTGCCAGCAGTTCCTCCGGGATCGGGGCAAAGGTGGGGTACTTC.

In DNA form, the CDR3 reads TGTGCCAGCACCGAGCGGGTGGATGGGGAGCTGTTTTTT. Translation: CASTERVDGELFF. The chain has TRBV12-3 or TRBV12-4 and TRBJ2-2; perhaps TRBD2 as D (6 bases). The V end lost 7 bases, the J end lost 8 bases, and 14 bases lay between the germline ends. The CDR3 spans 13 residues.

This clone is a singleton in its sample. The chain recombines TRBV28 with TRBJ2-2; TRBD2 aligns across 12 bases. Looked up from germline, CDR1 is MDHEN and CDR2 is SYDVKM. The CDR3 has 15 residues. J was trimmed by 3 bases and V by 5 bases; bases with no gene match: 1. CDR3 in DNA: TGTGCCAGCAGTCGACTAGCGGGAGACACCGGGGAGCTGTTTTTT. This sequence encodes CASSRLAGDTGELFF.

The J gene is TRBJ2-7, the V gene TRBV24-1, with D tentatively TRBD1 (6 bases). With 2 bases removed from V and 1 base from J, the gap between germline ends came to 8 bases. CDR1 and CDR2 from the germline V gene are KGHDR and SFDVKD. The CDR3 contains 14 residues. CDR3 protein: CATSDSDRSYEQYF. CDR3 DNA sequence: TGTGCCACCAGTGATTCCGACAGGTCCTACGAGCAGTACTTC.

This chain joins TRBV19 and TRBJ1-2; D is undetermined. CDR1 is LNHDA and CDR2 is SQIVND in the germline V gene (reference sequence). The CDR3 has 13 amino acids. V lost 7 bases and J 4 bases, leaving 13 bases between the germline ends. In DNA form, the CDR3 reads TGTGCCAGTACCCTCCCCGTGGGCTATGGCTACACCTTC. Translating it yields CASTLPVGYGYTF. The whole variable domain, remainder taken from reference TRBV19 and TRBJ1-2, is DGGITQSPKYLFRKEGQNVTLSCEQNLNHDAMYWYRQDPGQGLRLIYYSQIVNDFQKGDIAEGYSVSREKKESFPLTVTSAQKNPTAFYLCASTLPVGYGYTFGSGTRLTVV.

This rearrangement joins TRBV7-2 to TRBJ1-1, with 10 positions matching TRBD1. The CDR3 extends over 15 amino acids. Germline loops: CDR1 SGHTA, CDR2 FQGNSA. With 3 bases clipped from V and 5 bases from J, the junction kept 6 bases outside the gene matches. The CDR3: CASSFQTGGRTEAFF. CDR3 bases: TGTGCCAGCAGCTTCCAGACAGGGGGCCGGACTGAAGCTTTCTTT.